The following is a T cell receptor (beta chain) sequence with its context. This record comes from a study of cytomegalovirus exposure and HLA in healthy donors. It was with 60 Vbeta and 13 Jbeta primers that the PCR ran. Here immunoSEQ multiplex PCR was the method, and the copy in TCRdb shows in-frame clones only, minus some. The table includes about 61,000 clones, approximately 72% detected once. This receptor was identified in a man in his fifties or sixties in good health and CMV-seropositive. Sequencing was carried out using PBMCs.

CDR3 sequence reads: CAWSDRGSGANVLTF. CDR3 sequence (DNA): TGTGCCTGGAGTGACCGCGGCTCTGGGGCCAACGTCCTGACTTTC. The V call is TRBV30, the J call TRBJ2-6, with D uncertain. Germline V gene lookup returns CDR1 GTSNPN and CDR2 SVGIG (reference sequence). With 1 base removed from V and 0 bases from J, the gap between germline ends came to 7 bases. This CDR3 spans 15 amino acids.